The 21 T cell receptor beta chains presented below share a single source sample, sequenced in a study of shared clonotypes between healthy human individuals (dated by TCRdb to the early 2020s). The library was generated by the immunoSEQ multiplex PCR assay. TCRdb took this table from immuneACCESS and kept in-frame rearrangements with V and J called. Such tables lack part of the clones; where checked against another copy, unresolved V genes explain under half of the gap, and the rest is unexplained. Counted in this sample were roughly 1,500,000 clones; just under 99% of them appeared once. The ten biggest clones cover about 0.34% of the sample. Sample: naive CD4+ T cells sorted from blood. The cell subset or site label of this sample denotes: CD45RA+ positively selected. These receptors all stem from a man in his thirties or forties in good health.

This chain joins TRBV15 and TRBJ1-1; no firm D call. The CDR3 has 16 residues. The V end was cut by 0 bases, the J end by 6 bases, with 17 bases between. Germline assignment: CDR1 LNHNV and CDR2 YYDKDF (reference sequence). CDR3 sequence: CATSREVSQALAEAFF. CDR3 DNA: TGTGCCACCAGCAGAGAGGTCTCTCAGGCTCTGGCTGAAGCTTTCTTT.

The chain employs TRBV5-4 and TRBJ1-5, with TRBD1 as a possible D gene (5 bases). Trimming stripped 1 base from V and 3 bases from J, with 8 bases between. Germline lookup yields CDR1 SGHNT and CDR2 YYREEE (reference sequence). The CDR3 runs 14 residues. The CDR3 sequence is CASSLRGPNQPQHF. For the CDR3, the DNA is TGTGCCAGCAGCTTGAGGGGACCCAATCAGCCCCAGCATTTT.

This chain connects TRBV28 to TRBJ2-3, with D uncertain. V shed 4 bases and J shed 0 bases, with 11 bases lying between them. The CDR3 consists of 15 residues. Germline CDR1 and CDR2: MDHEN and SYDVKM. CDR3 DNA: TGTGCCAGCAGTTCCCCGGGCGGCAGCACAGATACGCAGTATTTT. Amino acids: CASSSPGGSTDTQYF.

The V and J genes are TRBV5-5 and TRBJ2-1, with TRBD2 identical over 10 bases. Looked up from germline, CDR1 is SGHKS and CDR2 is YYEKEE (reference sequence). The CDR3 is 14 amino acids. Trimming at V came to 4 bases and at J to 6 bases, leaving 4 bases not matched to a gene. In nucleotides, the CDR3 is TGTGCCAGCAGCAGGACTAGCGGATTCAATGAGCAGTTCTTC. Protein: CASSRTSGFNEQFF. Full variable domain (remainder filled in from reference TRBV5-5 and TRBJ2-1): DAGVTQSPTHLIKTRGQQVTLRCSPISGHKSVSWYQQVLGQGPQFIFQYYEKEERGRGNFPDRFSARQFPNYSSELNVNALLLGDSALYLCASSRTSGFNEQFFGPGTRLTVL.

Concerning this clone itself: This specimen includes other DNA sequences encoding the same CDR3. This chain joins TRBV18 and TRBJ2-7, with D possibly matching TRBD1 (6 bases). The CDR3 extends over 14 amino acids. The V and J ends lost 3 bases and 0 bases respectively, with 9 bases between them. CDR1 and CDR2 (germline): KGHSH, LQKENI. CDR3 in amino acids: CASSPLDSSYEQYF. The CDR3 DNA is TGTGCCAGCTCACCCTTGGACAGCTCCTACGAGCAGTACTTC. Full variable domain (outside the CDR3, taken from reference TRBV18 and TRBJ2-7): NAGVMQNPRHLVRRRGQEARLRCSPMKGHSHVYWYRQLPEEGLKFMVYLQKENIIDESGMPKERFSAEFPKEGPSILRIQQVVRGDSAAYFCASSPLDSSYEQYFGPGTRLTVT.

The V gene is TRBV30, the J gene TRBJ2-3; the D call may be TRBD1 or TRBD2 (5 bases each). This CDR3 has 12 amino acids. CDR1 is GTSNPN, CDR2 SVGIG, per germline (reference sequence). Deletions cut 0 bases from V and 6 bases from J, with 7 bases between. This chain's CDR3 is CAWSVGVDTQYF. The CDR3 DNA sequence: TGTGCCTGGAGTGTGGGGGTGGATACGCAGTATTTT. Supplemented by reference TRBV30 and TRBJ2-3, the full variable domain reads SQTIHQWPATLVQPVGSPLSLECTVEGTSNPNLYWYRQAAGRGLQLLFYSVGIGQISSEVPQNLSASRPQDRQFILSSKKLLLSDSGFYLCAWSVGVDTQYFGPGTRLTVL.

The chain is built from TRBV2 and TRBJ1-2, with D hard to call. The V end was cut by 1 base, the J end by 0 bases, with 9 bases between. The CDR3 runs to 15 residues. The germline CDR1 and CDR2 sequences are SNHLY and FYNNEI. CDR3 sequence (DNA): TGTGCCAGCAGTGAAGTGCGAGGGTCTAACTATGGCTACACCTTC. This translates into CASSEVRGSNYGYTF.

The rearrangement joins TRBV6-5 to TRBJ2-7; the D gene is possibly TRBD2 (5 bases). From germline, CDR1 is MNHEY and CDR2 SVGAGI. Trimming took 10 bases from V and 0 from J, leaving 16 bases between them. CDR3 length equals 14 residues. This chain's CDR3 is CATTISGASYEQYF. For the CDR3, the DNA is TGTGCCACCACCATCAGCGGTGCCTCCTACGAGCAGTACTTC.

About this clone itself: Different DNA sequences within this sample yield the same CDR3. The chain uses TRBV5-1 and TRBJ2-3; perhaps TRBD1 as D (5 bases). CDR3 length: 15 amino acids. The V gene lost 0 bases and the J gene lost 0 bases, with 8 bases spanning the gap. Germline V gene lookup returns CDR1 SGHRS and CDR2 YFSETQ. This CDR3 reads CASSLEGVSTDTQYF. The CDR3 DNA sequence: TGCGCCAGCAGCTTGGAAGGGGTTAGCACAGATACGCAGTATTTT. Based on the CDR3 plus reference TRBV5-1 and TRBJ2-3, the full variable domain is KAGVTQTPRYLIKTRGQQVTLSCSPISGHRSVSWYQQTPGQGLQFLFEYFSETQRNKGNFPGRFSGRQFSNSRSEMNVSTLELGDSALYLCASSLEGVSTDTQYFGPGTRLTVL.

CDR3 in amino acids: CASSFRLRGNSNQPQHF. CDR3 coding DNA: TGTGCCAGCAGCTTCCGCCTTCGGGGGAATAGCAATCAGCCCCAGCATTTT. This chain uses TRBV5-8 with TRBJ1-5; D perhaps matches TRBD1 (5 bases). The CDR3 has 17 amino acids. CDR1 and CDR2 from the germline V gene are SGHTS and YDEGEE. Trimming left V 2 bases short and J 0 bases short, with 15 bases between.

The chain has TRBV28 and TRBJ1-2; 12 bases match TRBD1. From germline, CDR1 is MDHEN and CDR2 SYDVKM. The CDR3 has 15 residues. V shed 5 bases and J 3 bases; nucleotides not matched to a gene: 4. The CDR3 nucleotides read TGTGCCAGCAGTCCAGGGACAGGGGGCCACTATGGCTACACCTTC. Its protein is CASSPGTGGHYGYTF.

The rearrangement joins TRBV28 to TRBJ1-2; 8 bases are shared with TRBD1. Trimming removed 6 bases from V and 6 bases from J; junction bases left unmatched: 9. The germline gives CDR1 MDHEN, CDR2 SYDVKM. The CDR3 spans 14 residues. The CDR3 DNA reads TGTGCCAGCAGCCGAATAGGGACAGGAGATGGCTACACCTTC. This translates into CASSRIGTGDGYTF.

This clone has only one observation. The chain employs TRBV19 and TRBJ1-5; D is ambiguous. CDR1 and CDR2 (germline): LNHDA, SQIVND (reference sequence). Trimming shortened V by 6 bases and J by 4 bases, and 16 bases separated the two germline ends. There are 15 residues in the CDR3. In DNA form, the CDR3 reads TGTGCCAGTAGACCAGTCCTGGACTGGAATCAGCCCCAGCATTTT. It translates to CASRPVLDWNQPQHF.

V and J are TRBV10-2 and TRBJ2-3, with 7 bases identical to TRBD2. Germline V CDR1 and CDR2: WSHSY, SAAADI. The V gene end was trimmed by 6 bases and the J gene end by 7 bases; junction bases not matched to a gene: 13. The CDR3 contains 15 residues. CDR3 sequence: CASREASTSVNTQYF. CDR3 DNA sequence: TGCGCCAGCAGAGAGGCTTCTACTAGCGTTAATACGCAGTATTTT.

The CDR3 DNA reads as TGTGCCATCAGGACAACCGGCTCCATTCCGGTGCAGTACTTC. Amino acids: CAIRTTGSIPVQYF. The V gene is TRBV10-3, the J gene TRBJ2-7; D remains unclear. V lost 6 bases to trimming and J lost 9 bases, with 21 bases between them. The CDR3 is made up of 14 amino acids. Germline-derived CDR1 and CDR2 are ENHRY and SYGVKD.

The chain recombines TRBV29-1 with TRBJ2-3; 7 nucleotides line up with TRBD2. Losses at the gene ends were 6 bases for V and 2 bases for J; bases not matched to a gene: 8. Germline V gene sequence: CDR1 SQVTM, CDR2 ANQGSEA. This CDR3 comprises 14 residues. DNA of the CDR3: TGCAGCGTGGCATCAGCGGGACCCACAGATACGCAGTATTTT. Protein product: CSVASAGPTDTQYF.

The gene calls are TRBV30 and TRBJ2-5; tentatively, D is TRBD1 (6 bases). V lost 4 bases to trimming and J lost 2 bases, with 17 bases between them. The CDR3 loop spans 15 amino acids. Germline V gene data show CDR1 as GTSNPN and CDR2 as SVGIG (reference sequence). The CDR3 DNA is TGTGCCTGGACTGCCTTAGGGGGATATCAAGAGACCCAGTACTTC. Amino acids: CAWTALGGYQETQYF.

The genes are TRBV6-1 and TRBJ1-2; 7 bases map to TRBD1. This CDR3 region has 14 residues. The germline gives CDR1 MNHNS, CDR2 SASEGT. After removal of 5 bases from V and 2 bases from J, the junction contained 5 bases not matched to a gene. CDR3 sequence: CASSRDRANYGYTF. The CDR3 nucleotides read TGTGCCAGCAGTCGTGACAGGGCGAACTATGGCTACACCTTC.

This rearrangement joins TRBV6-1 to TRBJ1-5; D remains ambiguous. CDR3 length: 13 amino acids. Germline-derived CDR1 and CDR2 are MNHNS and SASEGT. Trimming cost V 1 base and J 6 bases, with 7 bases left between them. The CDR3 bases are TGTGCCAGCAGTGAAGGAAGGGTTCAGCCCCAGCATTTT. Translating gives CASSEGRVQPQHF.

This chain connects TRBV6-5 to TRBJ1-1; no definite D call. In germline, CDR1 is MNHEY, CDR2 SVGAGI. V was cut by 0 bases and J by 6 bases, with 11 bases left in between. This CDR3 is 14 amino acids long. The CDR3 coding sequence is TGTGCCAGCAGTTACTCTGAGCCAATCGCTGAAGCTTTCTTT. This sequence encodes CASSYSEPIAEAFF.

V is TRBV7-8 and J is TRBJ2-2; TRBD1 matches at 11 bases. CDR3 size: 16 residues. After removal of 2 bases from V and 5 bases from J, the junction contained 4 bases not matched to a gene. Germline V gene sequence: CDR1 SGHVS, CDR2 FQNEAQ. This chain's CDR3 is CASSLQGQGVTGELFF. The CDR3 DNA reads TGTGCCAGCAGCTTACAGGGACAGGGGGTAACCGGGGAGCTGTTTTTT.